Below are 26 T cell receptor beta chains sequenced from a single sample in a study of blood T cell repertoires in COVID-19. Data came from immunoSEQ multiplex PCR; TCRdb stores just in-frame clones and leaves some out. There are 23,000 or so clones in the sample; around 90% occur only once, and roughly 18% lies in the top ten. Input material: peripheral blood. The source of these receptors is a human donor in a cohort sampled during active COVID-19.

The rearrangement links TRBV14 to TRBJ1-6, with a tentative D call TRBD1 (5 bases). V was shortened by 0 bases and J by 12 bases, with 15 bases between the two germline ends. Looked up from germline, CDR1 is SGHDN and CDR2 is FVKESK. The CDR3 runs 15 residues. This CDR3 reads CASSQDWALRGPLHF. The DNA for the CDR3 is TGTGCCAGCAGCCAAGATTGGGCCCTAAGGGGACCCCTCCACTTT. Looking up the rest from reference TRBV14 and TRBJ1-6 gives the full variable domain: EAGVTQFPSHSVIEKGQTVTLRCDPISGHDNLYWYRRVMGKEIKFLLHFVKESKQDESGMPNNRFLAERTGGTYSTLKVQPAELEDSGVYFCASSQDWALRGPLHFGNGTRLTVT.

This clone was found a few times. The J gene is TRBJ1-3, the V gene TRBV7-3; TRBD1 might be the D (6 bases). CDR3 size: 15 residues. CDR1 and CDR2 (germline): SGHTA, FQGTGA. V lost 2 bases to trimming and J lost 0 bases, with 8 bases between them. CDR3 coding DNA: TGTGCCAGCAGCTTAGGGGGCGGCTCTGGAAACACCATATATTTT. This codes for CASSLGGGSGNTIYF.

The chain employs TRBV29-1 and TRBJ2-5; TRBD2 matches 8 bases. Germline assignment: CDR1 SQVTM and CDR2 ANQGSEA. The V and J ends lost 6 bases and 5 bases, in that order; junction bases with no gene match: 5. CDR3 size: 12 residues. The chain's CDR3 is CSVRGGQETQYF. As DNA, the CDR3 is TGCAGCGTCCGGGGGGGCCAGGAGACCCAGTACTTC.

The CDR3, as DNA: TGTGCCAGCAGTGAAGACAGGGTACTAGCCAAAAACATTCAGTACTTC. Translated: CASSEDRVLAKNIQYF. V and J are TRBV2 and TRBJ2-4; possibly TRBD1 for D (6 bases). V lost 1 base to trimming and J lost 0 bases, with 10 bases between them. There are 16 residues in the CDR3. Per the germline V gene, CDR1 is SNHLY and CDR2 is FYNNEI.

Comment on this clone: One end of the junction does not line up with germline, which may come from a read error. J is TRBJ2-7 and V is TRBV19; D not resolved. The CDR3 runs 14 residues. The V gene's germline CDR1 is LNHDA and CDR2 SQIVND (reference sequence). CDR3 DNA sequence: TGTGCCAGTAGTTTAGACCACAGCACCTACGAGCAGTACTTC. Residues: CASSLDHSTYEQYF.

The genes are TRBV7-6 and TRBJ2-3, with TRBD1 as a possible D gene (5 bases). The CDR3 loop spans 15 amino acids. Germline-derived CDR1 and CDR2 are SGHVS and FNYEAQ. V lost 5 bases to trimming and J lost 3 bases, with 15 bases between them. CDR3 sequence reads: CASSADSYRTDTQYF. The CDR3 nucleotides are TGTGCCAGCAGCGCTGACTCGTACAGGACAGATACGCAGTATTTT.

J is TRBJ1-6 and V is TRBV6-5; 9 bases match TRBD1. J lost 14 bases, V lost 6 bases, and 8 bases had no gene match. The germline CDR1 and CDR2 sequences are MNHEY and SVGAGI. The CDR3 totals 13 residues. CDR3 in DNA: TGTGCCAGCAGGCCGGACAGGGGAGTCGCCCTCCACTTT. As protein: CASRPDRGVALHF.

The gene calls are TRBV18 and TRBJ2-3, with TRBD1 identical over 8 bases. This CDR3 has 17 amino acids. Germline values: CDR1 KGHSH, CDR2 LQKENI. J gave up 1 base and V 6 bases, and 12 bases lay outside the gene matches. This CDR3 reads CASSSIQGAIGTDTQYF. CDR3 DNA: TGTGCCAGCTCGTCCATCCAGGGGGCTATCGGCACAGATACGCAGTATTTT. Full variable domain (remainder filled in from reference TRBV18 and TRBJ2-3): NAGVMQNPRHLVRRRGQEARLRCSPMKGHSHVYWYRQLPEEGLKFMVYLQKENIIDESGMPKERFSAEFPKEGPSILRIQQVVRGDSAAYFCASSSIQGAIGTDTQYFGPGTRLTVL.

V and J are TRBV6-5 and TRBJ2-2; perhaps TRBD1 as D (5 bases). V lost 3 bases to trimming and J lost 7 bases, with 12 bases between them. Germline loops: CDR1 MNHEY, CDR2 SVGAGI. The CDR3 is made up of 14 amino acids. CDR3: CASSYGQGGGELFF. The DNA of the CDR3 is TGTGCCAGCAGTTATGGTCAGGGCGGCGGGGAGCTGTTTTTT.

The V and J genes are TRBV10-3 and TRBJ1-2, with 7 bases that match TRBD1. Germline values: CDR1 ENHRY, CDR2 SYGVKD. The CDR3 totals 13 residues. The trim removed 5 bases at V and 6 bases at J, leaving 6 bases unmatched. CDR3 nucleotides: TGTGCCATCAGTAAACAGGGGCCCGATGGCTACACCTTC. This gives the protein CAISKQGPDGYTF.

The J gene is TRBJ1-6, the V gene TRBV27, with a weak D call TRBD1 (5 bases). Germline CDR1 reads MNHEY; CDR2 reads SMNVEV (reference sequence). Trimming stripped 2 bases from V and 7 bases from J, with 12 bases between. This CDR3 comprises 15 residues. This chain's CDR3 is CASSLMEGRNSPLHF. The CDR3 bases are TGTGCCAGCAGTTTAATGGAGGGACGGAATTCACCCCTCCACTTT.

In its sample, this clone was seen once. The genes are TRBV6-5 and TRBJ1-1, with a weak D call TRBD1 (6 bases). Germline lookup yields CDR1 MNHEY and CDR2 SVGAGI. The CDR3 spans 15 residues. The V end was cut by 6 bases, the J end by 6 bases, with 20 bases between. The CDR3 sequence: CASRRQAQVFAEAFF. DNA of the CDR3: TGTGCCAGCAGGAGACAGGCCCAGGTATTTGCTGAAGCTTTCTTT.

V gene TRBV9 combines with J gene TRBJ1-1; D call uncertain. This CDR3 has 15 residues. CDR1 SGDLS and CDR2 YYNGEE come from the germline V gene. The germline V and J ends were trimmed by 0 bases and 2 bases, with 11 bases remaining between them. CDR3 in amino acids: CASSVGQVSNTEAFF. CDR3 DNA: TGTGCCAGCAGCGTAGGGCAGGTGAGCAACACTGAAGCTTTCTTT.

This chain joins TRBV2 and TRBJ2-3; TRBD1 might be the D (6 bases). Germline CDR1 and CDR2: SNHLY and FYNNEI. CDR3 length: 15 residues. The V end was cut by 7 bases, the J end by 1 base, with 15 bases between. In DNA, the CDR3 is TGTGCCAGCAAACCGACTGGGGGCGGCACAGATACGCAGTATTTT. Amino acids: CASKPTGGGTDTQYF.

The chain uses TRBV20-1 and TRBJ1-5; 7 nucleotides agree with TRBD1. The CDR3 has 14 residues. CDR1 DFQATT and CDR2 SNEGSKA come from the germline V gene (reference sequence). The J segment lost 2 bases and the V segment lost 3 bases, leaving 4 bases of the junction unmatched. The chain's CDR3 is CSASYTGGNQPQHF. CDR3 coding DNA: TGCAGTGCTAGTTATACAGGGGGCAATCAGCCCCAGCATTTT.

CDR3 sequence reads: CAWSFRKGDYGYTF. The CDR3 nucleotides read TGTGCCTGGTCGTTCCGCAAGGGGGATTATGGCTACACCTTC. The chain is built from TRBV30 and TRBJ1-2; D possibly corresponds to TRBD1 (6 bases). Trimming took 5 bases from V and 5 from J, leaving 18 bases between them. There are 14 residues in the CDR3. Germline loops: CDR1 GTSNPN, CDR2 SVGIG (reference sequence).

This chain uses TRBV6-6 with TRBJ1-1; D might be TRBD1 (6 bases). CDR3 size: 15 residues. Germline CDR1 and CDR2: MNHNY and SVGAGI (reference sequence). This chain's CDR3 is CATEIAGAMNTEAFF. Written as DNA, the CDR3 is TGTGCGACCGAAATAGCAGGGGCTATGAACACTGAAGCTTTCTTT.

V gene TRBV4-1 combines with J gene TRBJ2-3; D ambiguous. This CDR3 comprises 14 residues. Trimming shortened V by 0 bases and J by 5 bases, and 9 bases separated the two germline ends. Germline-derived CDR1 and CDR2 are MGHRA and YSYEKL. CDR3 DNA: TGCGCCAGCAGCCAAGATGCCTACGGAGATACGCAGTATTTT. This codes for CASSQDAYGDTQYF.

V gene TRBV19 combines with J gene TRBJ2-1, with 8 bases matching TRBD2. CDR1 is LNHDA and CDR2 is SQIVND in the germline V gene (reference sequence). Trimming took 0 bases from V and 8 from J; bases not matched to a gene: 9. The CDR3 is 16 residues long. The CDR3 sequence is CASSIDQAGEFYEQFF. The CDR3 region has the DNA TGTGCCAGTAGTATAGATCAAGCGGGGGAATTTTATGAGCAGTTCTTC.

The chain employs TRBV5-1 and TRBJ2-5, with D possibly TRBD2 on 6 matching bases. CDR1 and CDR2 (germline): SGHRS, YFSETQ. This CDR3 region has 15 residues. V was cut by 5 bases and J by 0 bases, with 14 bases left in between. In DNA, the CDR3 is TGCGCCAGCAGTTCGGGGGAACTATACCAAGAGACCCAGTACTTC. Residues: CASSSGELYQETQYF.

The rearrangement joins TRBV27 to TRBJ1-5; D possibly corresponds to TRBD1 (6 bases). There are 15 residues in the CDR3. Trimming cost V 10 bases and J 2 bases, with 18 bases left between them. CDR1 and CDR2 from the germline V gene are MNHEY and SMNVEV (reference sequence). CDR3 in amino acids: CATFHPQGGNQPQHF. The CDR3 region has the DNA TGTGCCACTTTCCACCCACAGGGTGGCAATCAGCCCCAGCATTTT.

The chain employs TRBV10-3 and TRBJ2-2, with 7 bases fitting TRBD2. The CDR3 spans 16 residues. After removal of 0 bases from V and 1 base from J, the junction contained 2 bases not matched to a gene. CDR1 is ENHRY and CDR2 is SYGVKD in the germline V gene. This CDR3 is CAISESRGENTGELFF. DNA of the CDR3: TGTGCCATCAGTGAGTCCCGGGGGGAGAACACCGGGGAGCTGTTTTTT.

Notes on this clone: The CDR3 ends on some other residue instead of the conserved phenylalanine or tryptophan, so this is likely a read error. The DNA is left out, because the CDR3 cannot be placed on it with certainty; the CDR3 is given as TCRdb lists it. The V call is TRBV4-3, the J call TRBJ2-7; TRBD2, the table's D call, was not compared with the DNA. The CDR3 length equals 12 residues, ends included. Germline assignment: CDR1 LGHNA and CDR2 YSLEER. The CDR3 is CASSQDRRGLAD.

The chain recombines TRBV7-8 with TRBJ2-7; 11 bases are a match to TRBD2. With V trimmed by 6 bases and J by 3 bases, 19 bases remained unmatched. Germline lookup yields CDR1 SGHVS and CDR2 FQNEAQ. The CDR3 has 19 residues. The CDR3 DNA is TGTGCCAGCAGAAAGGGTGGGACTAGCGGAGCAAAGAGCGGCTACGAGCAGTACTTC. Its translation is CASRKGGTSGAKSGYEQYF.

The chain's CDR3 is CASSLVPRSQGYTF. The DNA of the CDR3 is TGTGCCAGCAGCTTAGTCCCCAGATCACAGGGCTACACCTTC. The gene calls are TRBV7-9 and TRBJ1-2; D remains unclear. Trimming removed 1 base at V and 8 bases at J, with 14 bases between. This CDR3 contains 14 residues. Looked up from germline, CDR1 is SEHNR and CDR2 is FQNEAQ (reference sequence).

V gene TRBV7-8 combines with J gene TRBJ1-5; 7 bases align to TRBD1. V gave up 5 bases and J gave up 3 bases; unmatched junction bases: 10. Looked up from germline, CDR1 is SGHVS and CDR2 is FQNEAQ. The length of the CDR3 is 16 residues. Here the CDR3 reads CASSLKDRSSNQPQHF. CDR3 DNA sequence: TGTGCCAGCAGCCTAAAGGACAGGTCGTCCAATCAGCCCCAGCATTTT.